The sequence of this T cell receptor (beta chain) was determined in a study of T-cell memory formation after mild COVID-19. TCRdb passed the 5' RACE reads through MiXCR, listing each CDR3 protein once. Of about 190,000 distinct CDR3 sequences in the sample, around 20% were seen once. The sample was PBMCs or a T cell subset sorted from them (not recorded which). The clonotype comes from an adult woman who had mild COVID-19 (a few samples of this study predate the infection). Cell type and time point are not known.

The CDR3 nucleotides are TGTGCCATCGGACTAGCGGGAGTCGATGAGCAGTTCTTC. This encodes CAIGLAGVDEQFF. The chain combines TRBV10-3 with TRBJ2-1; 13 bases align to TRBD2. Germline V gene data show CDR1 as ENHRY and CDR2 as SYGVKD. CDR3 size: 13 residues. J lost 8 bases, V lost 8 bases, and 3 bases had no gene match.